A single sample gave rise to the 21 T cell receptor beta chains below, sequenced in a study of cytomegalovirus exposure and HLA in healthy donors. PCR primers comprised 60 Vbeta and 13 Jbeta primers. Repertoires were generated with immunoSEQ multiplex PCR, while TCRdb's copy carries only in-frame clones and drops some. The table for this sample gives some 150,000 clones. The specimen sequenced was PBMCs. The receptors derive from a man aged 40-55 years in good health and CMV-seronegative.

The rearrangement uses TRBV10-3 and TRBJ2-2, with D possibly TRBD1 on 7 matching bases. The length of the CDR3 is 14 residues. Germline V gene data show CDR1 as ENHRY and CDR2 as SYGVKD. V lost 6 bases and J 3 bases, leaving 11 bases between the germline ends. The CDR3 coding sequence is TGTGCCATCAGGCAGGGGGAGGACACCGGGGAGCTGTTTTTT. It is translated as CAIRQGEDTGELFF.

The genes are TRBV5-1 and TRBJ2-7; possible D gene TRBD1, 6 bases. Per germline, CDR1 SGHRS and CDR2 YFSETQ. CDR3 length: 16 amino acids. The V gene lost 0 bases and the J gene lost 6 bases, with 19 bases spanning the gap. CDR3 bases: TGCGCCAGCAGCTTGGATGTAGGGACACCGGCCCCCGAGCAGTACTTC. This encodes CASSLDVGTPAPEQYF.

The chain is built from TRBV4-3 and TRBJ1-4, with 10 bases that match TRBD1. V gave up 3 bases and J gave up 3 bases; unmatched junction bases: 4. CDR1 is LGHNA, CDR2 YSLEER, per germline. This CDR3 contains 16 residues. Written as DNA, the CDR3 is TGCGCCAGCAGCCAGGATGGGACAGGGGCTAATGAAAAACTGTTTTTT. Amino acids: CASSQDGTGANEKLFF.

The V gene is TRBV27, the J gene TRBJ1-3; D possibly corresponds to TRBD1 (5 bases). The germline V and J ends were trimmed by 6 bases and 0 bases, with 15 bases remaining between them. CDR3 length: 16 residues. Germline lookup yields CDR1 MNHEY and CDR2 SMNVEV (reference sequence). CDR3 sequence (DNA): TGTGCCAGCAGCTTCCGTAGGCAGGGCTCTGGAAACACCATATATTTT. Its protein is CASSFRRQGSGNTIYF.

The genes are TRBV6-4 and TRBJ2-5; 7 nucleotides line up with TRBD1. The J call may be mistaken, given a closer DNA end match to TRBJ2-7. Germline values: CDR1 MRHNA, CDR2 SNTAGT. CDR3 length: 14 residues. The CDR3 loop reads CASKETGWTYEQYF. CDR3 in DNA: TGTGCCAGCAAGGAGACAGGGTGGACCTACGAGCAGTACTTC.

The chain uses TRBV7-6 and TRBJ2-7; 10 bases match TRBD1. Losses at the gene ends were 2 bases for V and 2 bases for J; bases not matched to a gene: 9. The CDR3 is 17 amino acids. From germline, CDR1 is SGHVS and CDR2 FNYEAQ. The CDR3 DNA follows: TGTGCCAGCAGCTTATACCACCCGGGACAGGGGCCCTACGAGCAGTACTTC. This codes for CASSLYHPGQGPYEQYF.

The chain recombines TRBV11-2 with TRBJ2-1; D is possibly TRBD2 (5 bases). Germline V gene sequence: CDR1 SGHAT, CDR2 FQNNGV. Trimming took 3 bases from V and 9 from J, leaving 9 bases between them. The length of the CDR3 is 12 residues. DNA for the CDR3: TGTGCCAGCAGCTTCATACGGGGTGAGCAGTTCTTC. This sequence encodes CASSFIRGEQFF.

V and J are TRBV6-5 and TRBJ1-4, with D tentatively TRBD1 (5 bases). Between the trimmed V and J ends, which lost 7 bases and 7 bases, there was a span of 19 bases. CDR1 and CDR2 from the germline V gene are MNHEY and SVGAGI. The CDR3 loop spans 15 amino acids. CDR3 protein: CASTRGTPGGEKLFF. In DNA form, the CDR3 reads TGTGCCAGCACTCGGGGGACTCCGGGAGGTGAAAAACTGTTTTTT.

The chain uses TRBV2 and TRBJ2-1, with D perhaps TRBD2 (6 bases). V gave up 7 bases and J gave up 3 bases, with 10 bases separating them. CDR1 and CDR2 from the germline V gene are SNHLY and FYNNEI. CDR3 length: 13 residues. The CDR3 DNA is TGTGCCAGCAAGGAGGGAAACTACAATGAGCAGTTCTTC. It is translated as CASKEGNYNEQFF.

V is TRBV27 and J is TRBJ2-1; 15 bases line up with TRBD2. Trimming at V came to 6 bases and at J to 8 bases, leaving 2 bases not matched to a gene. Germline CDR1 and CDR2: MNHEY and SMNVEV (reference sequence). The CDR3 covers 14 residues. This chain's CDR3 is CASRGTSGGYEQFF. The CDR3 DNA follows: TGTGCCAGCAGGGGGACTAGCGGGGGGTATGAGCAGTTCTTC.

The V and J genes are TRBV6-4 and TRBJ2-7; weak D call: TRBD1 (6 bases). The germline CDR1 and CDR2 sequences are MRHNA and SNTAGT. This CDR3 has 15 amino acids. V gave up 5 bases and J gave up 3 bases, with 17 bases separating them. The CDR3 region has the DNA TGTGCCAGCAGTTTGTCAGGGGTGGGGTGCTACGAGCAGTACTTC. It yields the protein CASSLSGVGCYEQYF.

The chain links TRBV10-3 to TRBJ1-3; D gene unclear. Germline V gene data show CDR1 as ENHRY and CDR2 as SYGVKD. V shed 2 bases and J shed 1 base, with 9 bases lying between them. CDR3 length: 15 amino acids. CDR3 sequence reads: CAISEAVPSGNTIYF. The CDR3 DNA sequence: TGTGCCATCAGTGAGGCGGTACCGTCTGGAAACACCATATATTTT.

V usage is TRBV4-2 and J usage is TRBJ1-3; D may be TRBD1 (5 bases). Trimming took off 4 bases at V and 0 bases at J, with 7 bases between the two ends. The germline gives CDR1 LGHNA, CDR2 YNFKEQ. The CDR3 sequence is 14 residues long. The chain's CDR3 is CASSPDSSGNTIYF. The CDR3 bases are TGTGCCAGCAGCCCAGACAGCTCTGGAAACACCATATATTTT.

In DNA, the CDR3 is TGTGCCAGCAGCTTATTACTAGCGGGGGGGCGGAATGAGCAGTTCTTC. Translation: CASSLLLAGGRNEQFF. This rearrangement joins TRBV5-4 to TRBJ2-1; TRBD2 agrees at 13 bases. V lost 2 bases, J lost 7 bases, and 6 bases stayed unmatched. This CDR3 is built from 16 residues. Germline-derived CDR1 and CDR2 are SGHNT and YYREEE (reference sequence).

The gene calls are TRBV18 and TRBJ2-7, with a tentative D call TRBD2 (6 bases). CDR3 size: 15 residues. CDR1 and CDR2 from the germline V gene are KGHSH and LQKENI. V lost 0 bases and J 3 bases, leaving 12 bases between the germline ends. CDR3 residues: CASSPPARGSYEQYF. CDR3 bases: TGTGCCAGCTCACCACCTGCGCGGGGAAGCTACGAGCAGTACTTC.

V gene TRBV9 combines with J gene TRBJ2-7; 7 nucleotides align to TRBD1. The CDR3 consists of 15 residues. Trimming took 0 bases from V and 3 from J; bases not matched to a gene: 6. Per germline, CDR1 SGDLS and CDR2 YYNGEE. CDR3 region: CASSVAEGQNYEQYF. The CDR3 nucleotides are TGTGCCAGCAGCGTAGCAGAGGGACAGAACTACGAGCAGTACTTC.

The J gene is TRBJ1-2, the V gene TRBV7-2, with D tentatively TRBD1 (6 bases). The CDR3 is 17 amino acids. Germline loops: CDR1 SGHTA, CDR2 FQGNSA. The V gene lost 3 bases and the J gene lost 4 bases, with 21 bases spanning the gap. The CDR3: CASSLRRPDRTFYGYTF. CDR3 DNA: TGTGCCAGCAGCTTGAGGCGCCCTGACAGGACATTCTATGGCTACACCTTC.

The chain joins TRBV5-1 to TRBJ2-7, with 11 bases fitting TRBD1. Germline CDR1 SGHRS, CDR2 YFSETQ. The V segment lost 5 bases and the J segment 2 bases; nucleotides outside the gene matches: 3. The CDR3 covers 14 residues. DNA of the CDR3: TGCGCCAGCAGACTGGGACAGGGGGCCTACGAGCAGTACTTC. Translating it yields CASRLGQGAYEQYF.

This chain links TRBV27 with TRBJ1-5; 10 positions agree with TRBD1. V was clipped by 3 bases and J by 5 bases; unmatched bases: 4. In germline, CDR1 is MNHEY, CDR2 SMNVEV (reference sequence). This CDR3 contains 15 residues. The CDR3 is CASSLTGTGDQPQHF. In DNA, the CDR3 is TGTGCCAGCAGTTTGACCGGGACAGGGGATCAGCCCCAGCATTTT.

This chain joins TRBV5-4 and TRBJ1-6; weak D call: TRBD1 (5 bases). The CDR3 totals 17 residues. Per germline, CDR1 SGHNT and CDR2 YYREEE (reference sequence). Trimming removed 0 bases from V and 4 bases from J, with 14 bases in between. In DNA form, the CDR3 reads TGTGCCAGCAGCTTGGCGGTGGCAGGGAAATATAATTCACCCCTCCACTTT. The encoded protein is CASSLAVAGKYNSPLHF.

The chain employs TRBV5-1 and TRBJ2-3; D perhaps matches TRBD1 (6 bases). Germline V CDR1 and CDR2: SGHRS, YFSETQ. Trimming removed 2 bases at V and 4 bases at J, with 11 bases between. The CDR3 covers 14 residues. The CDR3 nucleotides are TGCGCCAGCAGCTTAGGCAGGGGATCAGATACGCAGTATTTT. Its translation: CASSLGRGSDTQYF.